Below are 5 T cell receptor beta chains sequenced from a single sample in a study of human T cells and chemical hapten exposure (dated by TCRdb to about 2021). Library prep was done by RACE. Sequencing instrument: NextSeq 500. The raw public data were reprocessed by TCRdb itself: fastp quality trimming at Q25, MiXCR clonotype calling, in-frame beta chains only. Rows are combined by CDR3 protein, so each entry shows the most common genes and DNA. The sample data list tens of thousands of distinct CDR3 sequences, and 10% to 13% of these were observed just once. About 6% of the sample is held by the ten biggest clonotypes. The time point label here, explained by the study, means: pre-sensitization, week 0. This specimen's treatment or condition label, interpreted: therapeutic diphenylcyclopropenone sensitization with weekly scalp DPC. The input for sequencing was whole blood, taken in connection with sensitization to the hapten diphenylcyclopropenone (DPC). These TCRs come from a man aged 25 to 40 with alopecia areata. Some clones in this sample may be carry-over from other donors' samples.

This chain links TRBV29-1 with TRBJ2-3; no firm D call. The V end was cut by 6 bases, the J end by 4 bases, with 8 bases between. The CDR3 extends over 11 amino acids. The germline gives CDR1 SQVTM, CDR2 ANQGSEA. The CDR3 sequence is CSVENADTQYF. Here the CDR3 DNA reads TGCAGCGTGGAAAACGCAGATACGCAGTATTTT.

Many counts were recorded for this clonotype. CDR3 protein: CATSDLQDYGYTF. CDR3 sequence (DNA): TGTGCCACCAGTGATCTACAGGACTATGGCTACACCTTC. V and J are TRBV24-1 and TRBJ1-2; D may be TRBD1 (5 bases). The CDR3 is made up of 13 amino acids. The V and J ends lost 3 bases and 3 bases respectively, with 7 bases between them. Germline CDR1 KGHDR, CDR2 SFDVKD.

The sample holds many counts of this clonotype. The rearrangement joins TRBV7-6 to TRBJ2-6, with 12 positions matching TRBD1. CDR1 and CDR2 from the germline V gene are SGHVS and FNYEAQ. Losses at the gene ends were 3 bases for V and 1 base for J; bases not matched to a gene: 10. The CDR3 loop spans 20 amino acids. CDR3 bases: TGTGCCAGCAGCTTTGGGGACAGGGGGCCGGAAATGTCTGGGGCCAACGTCCTGACTTTC. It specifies CASSFGDRGPEMSGANVLTF.

As DNA, the CDR3 is TGTGCCAGCAGCCAGATAAACCTGGGGAACACTGAAGCTTTCTTT. Protein product: CASSQINLGNTEAFF. The V call is TRBV3-1, the J call TRBJ1-1; D gene ambiguous. Trimming took 3 bases from V and 1 from J, leaving 12 bases between them. Germline CDR1 and CDR2: LGHDT and YNNKEL (reference sequence). This CDR3 is built from 15 residues.

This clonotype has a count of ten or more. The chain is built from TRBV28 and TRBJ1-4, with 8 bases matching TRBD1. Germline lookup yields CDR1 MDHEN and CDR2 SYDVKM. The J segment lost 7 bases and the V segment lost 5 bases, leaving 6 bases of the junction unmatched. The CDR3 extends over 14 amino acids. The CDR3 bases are TGTGCCAGCAGTCCCTTCCAGGGGGCTGAAAAACTGTTTTTT. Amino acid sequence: CASSPFQGAEKLFF.